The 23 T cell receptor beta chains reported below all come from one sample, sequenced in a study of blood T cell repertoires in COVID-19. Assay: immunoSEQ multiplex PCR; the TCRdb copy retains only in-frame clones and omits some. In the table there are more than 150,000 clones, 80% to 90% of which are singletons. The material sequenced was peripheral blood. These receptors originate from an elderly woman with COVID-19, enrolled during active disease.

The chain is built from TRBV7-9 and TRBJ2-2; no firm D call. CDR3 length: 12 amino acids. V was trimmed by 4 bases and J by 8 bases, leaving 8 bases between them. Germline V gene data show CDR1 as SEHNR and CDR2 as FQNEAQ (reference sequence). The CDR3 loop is CASSSPLGELFF. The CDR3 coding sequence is TGTGCCAGCAGCTCCCCATTGGGGGAGCTGTTTTTT.

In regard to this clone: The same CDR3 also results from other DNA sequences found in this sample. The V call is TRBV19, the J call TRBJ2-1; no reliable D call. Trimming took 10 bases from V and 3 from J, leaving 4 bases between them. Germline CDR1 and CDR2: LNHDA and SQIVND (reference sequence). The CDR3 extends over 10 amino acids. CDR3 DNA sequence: TGTGCCACCGGCTACAATGAGCAGTTCTTC. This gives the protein CATGYNEQFF.

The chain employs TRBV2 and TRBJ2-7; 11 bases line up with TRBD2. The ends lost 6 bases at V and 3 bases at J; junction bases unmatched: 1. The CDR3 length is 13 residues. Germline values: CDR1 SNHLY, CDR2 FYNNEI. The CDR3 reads CASRGTSGYEQYF. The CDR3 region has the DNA TGTGCCAGCAGGGGGACTAGCGGCTACGAGCAGTACTTC.

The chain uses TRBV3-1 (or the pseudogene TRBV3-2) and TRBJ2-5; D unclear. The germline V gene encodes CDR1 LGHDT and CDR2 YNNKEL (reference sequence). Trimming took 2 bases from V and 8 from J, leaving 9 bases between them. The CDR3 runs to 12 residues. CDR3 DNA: TGTGCCAGCAGCCAAAGACAAAGAACCCAGTACTTC. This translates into CASSQRQRTQYF.

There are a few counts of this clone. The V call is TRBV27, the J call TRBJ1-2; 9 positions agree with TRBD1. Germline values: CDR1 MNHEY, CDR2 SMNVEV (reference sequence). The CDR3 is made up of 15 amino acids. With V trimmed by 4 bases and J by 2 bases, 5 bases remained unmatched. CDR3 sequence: CASSSGQGGNYGYTF. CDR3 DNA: TGTGCCAGCAGTTCGGGACAGGGTGGAAACTATGGCTACACCTTC.

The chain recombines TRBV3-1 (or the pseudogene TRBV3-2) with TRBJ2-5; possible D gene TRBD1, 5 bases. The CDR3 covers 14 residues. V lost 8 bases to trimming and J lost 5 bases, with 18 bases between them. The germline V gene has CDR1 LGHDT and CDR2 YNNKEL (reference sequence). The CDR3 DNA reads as TGTGCCAGCGGCCTCACCAGGGTTGAGGAGACCCAGTACTTC. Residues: CASGLTRVEETQYF.

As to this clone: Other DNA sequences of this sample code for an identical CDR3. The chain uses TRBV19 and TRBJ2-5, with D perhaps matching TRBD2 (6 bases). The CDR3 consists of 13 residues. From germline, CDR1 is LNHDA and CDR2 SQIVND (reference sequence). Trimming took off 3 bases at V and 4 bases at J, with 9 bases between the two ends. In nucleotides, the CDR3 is TGTGCCAGTAGTATGGGGGGAGGAGAGACCCAGTACTTC. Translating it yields CASSMGGGETQYF.

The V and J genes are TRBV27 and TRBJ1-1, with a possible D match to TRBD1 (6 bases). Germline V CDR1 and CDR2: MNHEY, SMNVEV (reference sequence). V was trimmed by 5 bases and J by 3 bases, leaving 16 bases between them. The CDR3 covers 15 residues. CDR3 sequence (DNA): TGTGCCAGCAGTCGTACCCAGACAGGTGACACTGAAGCTTTCTTT. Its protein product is CASSRTQTGDTEAFF.

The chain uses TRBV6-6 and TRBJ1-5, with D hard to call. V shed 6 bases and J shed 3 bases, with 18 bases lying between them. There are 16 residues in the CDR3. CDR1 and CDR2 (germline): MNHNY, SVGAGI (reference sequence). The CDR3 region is CASSQQWQDPNQPQHF. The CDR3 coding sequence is TGTGCCAGCAGCCAACAGTGGCAGGATCCCAATCAGCCCCAGCATTTT.

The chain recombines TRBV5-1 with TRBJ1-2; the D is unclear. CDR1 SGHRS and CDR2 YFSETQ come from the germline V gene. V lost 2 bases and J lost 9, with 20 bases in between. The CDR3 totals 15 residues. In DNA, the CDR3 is TGCGCCAGCAGCTTATCGGACTCTAGTCTATGGAGCTACACCTTC. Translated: CASSLSDSSLWSYTF.

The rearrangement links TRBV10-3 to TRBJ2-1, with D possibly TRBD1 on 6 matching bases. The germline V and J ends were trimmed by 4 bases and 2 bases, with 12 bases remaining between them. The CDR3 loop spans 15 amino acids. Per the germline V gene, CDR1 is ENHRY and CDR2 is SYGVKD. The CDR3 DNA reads TGTGCCATCAGTGGCCGGGACATTACCTACAATGAGCAGTTCTTC. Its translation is CAISGRDITYNEQFF.

The CDR3, as DNA: TGCGCCAGCAGCCAAACCGGGACAGGGGGCGACGAAAAACTGTTTTTT. This codes for CASSQTGTGGDEKLFF. The chain employs TRBV5-1 and TRBJ1-4; 12 bases map to TRBD1. The CDR3 totals 16 residues. V lost 4 bases, J lost 8 bases, and 9 bases stayed unmatched. Germline values: CDR1 SGHRS, CDR2 YFSETQ.

CDR3 bases: TGTGCCACCAGTGATGGTCCCGGGACAGGGTTTGAAAAACTGTTTTTT. It encodes CATSDGPGTGFEKLFF. The chain joins TRBV24-1 to TRBJ1-4, with 9 bases lining up with TRBD1. The CDR3 sequence is 16 residues long. Unmatched junction bases numbered 8, after V lost 3 bases and J lost 7 bases. Germline V gene data show CDR1 as KGHDR and CDR2 as SFDVKD.

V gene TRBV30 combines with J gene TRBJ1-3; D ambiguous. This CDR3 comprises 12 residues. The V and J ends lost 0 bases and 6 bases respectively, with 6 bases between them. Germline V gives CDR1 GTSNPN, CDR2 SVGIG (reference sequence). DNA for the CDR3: TGTGCCTGGAGTGTTAGCGTAAACACCATATATTTT. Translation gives CAWSVSVNTIYF.

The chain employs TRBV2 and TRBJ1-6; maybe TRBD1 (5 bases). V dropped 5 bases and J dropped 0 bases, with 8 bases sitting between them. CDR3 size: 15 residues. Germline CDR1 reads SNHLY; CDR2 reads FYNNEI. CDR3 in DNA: TGTGCCAGCAGTTACAGGAGCTCCTATAATTCACCCCTCCACTTT. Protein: CASSYRSSYNSPLHF.

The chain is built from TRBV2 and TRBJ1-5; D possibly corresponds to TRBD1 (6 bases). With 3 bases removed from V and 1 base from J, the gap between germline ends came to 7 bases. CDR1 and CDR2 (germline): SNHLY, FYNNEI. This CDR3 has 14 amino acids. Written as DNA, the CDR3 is TGTGCCAGCAGTGATACAGGGAGCAATCAGCCCCAGCATTTT. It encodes CASSDTGSNQPQHF.

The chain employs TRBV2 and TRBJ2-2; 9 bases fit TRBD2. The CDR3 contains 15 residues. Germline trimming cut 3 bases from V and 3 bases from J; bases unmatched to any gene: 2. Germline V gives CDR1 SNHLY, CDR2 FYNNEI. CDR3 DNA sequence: TGTGCCAGCAGTGACGCGGGAGGGGACACCGGGGAGCTGTTTTTT. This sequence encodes CASSDAGGDTGELFF.

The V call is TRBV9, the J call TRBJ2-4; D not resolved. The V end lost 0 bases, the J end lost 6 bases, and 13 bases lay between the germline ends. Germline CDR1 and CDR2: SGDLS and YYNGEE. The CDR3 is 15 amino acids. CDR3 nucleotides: TGTGCCAGCAGCGTAGGGAGTGGTTCGCCAAACATTCAGTACTTC. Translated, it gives CASSVGSGSPNIQYF.

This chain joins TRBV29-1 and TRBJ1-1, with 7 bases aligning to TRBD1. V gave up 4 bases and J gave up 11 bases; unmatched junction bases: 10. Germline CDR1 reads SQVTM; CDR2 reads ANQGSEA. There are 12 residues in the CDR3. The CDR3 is CSVGEQGVKAFF. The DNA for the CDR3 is TGCAGCGTTGGAGAGCAGGGGGTTAAGGCTTTCTTT.

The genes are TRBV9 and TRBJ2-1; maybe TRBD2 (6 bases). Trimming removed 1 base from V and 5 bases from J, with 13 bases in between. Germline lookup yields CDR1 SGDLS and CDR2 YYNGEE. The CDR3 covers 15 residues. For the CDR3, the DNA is TGTGCCAGCAGCGTATGGGGGGTCGAGAACAATGAGCAGTTCTTC. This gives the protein CASSVWGVENNEQFF.

The CDR3 loop is CASSITGDGEKLFF. The DNA for the CDR3 is TGTGCCAGTAGTATCACGGGGGATGGCGAAAAACTGTTTTTT. V usage is TRBV19 and J usage is TRBJ1-4; a weak D match, TRBD1 (5 bases). Trimming stripped 3 bases from V and 8 bases from J, with 13 bases between. This CDR3 is built from 14 residues. CDR1 and CDR2 from the germline V gene are LNHDA and SQIVND (reference sequence).

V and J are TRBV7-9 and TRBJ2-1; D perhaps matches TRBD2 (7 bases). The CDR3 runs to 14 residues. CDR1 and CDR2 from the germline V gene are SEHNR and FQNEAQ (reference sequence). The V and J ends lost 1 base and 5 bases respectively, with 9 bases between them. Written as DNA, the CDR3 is TGTGCCAGCAGCTTAGAGGGGGGGAACAATGAGCAGTTCTTC. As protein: CASSLEGGNNEQFF.

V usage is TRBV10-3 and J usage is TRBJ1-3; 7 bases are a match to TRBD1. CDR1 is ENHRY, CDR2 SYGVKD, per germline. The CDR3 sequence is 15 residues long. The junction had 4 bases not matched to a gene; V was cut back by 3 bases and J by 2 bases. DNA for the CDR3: TGTGCCATCAGTGACACAGGGGTGGCTGGAAACACCATATATTTT. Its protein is CAISDTGVAGNTIYF.